Listed here are 15 T cell receptor beta chains from one sample, sequenced in a study of immune cell composition in non-small cell lung cancer. Normal lung was sampled as far from the tumour as possible, at least 3 cm. Produced via immunoSEQ multiplex PCR; TCRdb's table is partial and in-frame only. Altogether about 2,100 clones are present, 75% being singletons, with the ten largest covering about an eighth. Sequenced material: non-adjacent lung tissue. Receptor source: a human donor with non-small cell lung cancer.

This chain uses TRBV11-2 with TRBJ2-7, with D perhaps TRBD2 (6 bases). Trimming took 3 bases from V and 7 from J, leaving 16 bases between them. This CDR3 contains 14 residues. Germline values: CDR1 SGHAT, CDR2 FQNNGV. This CDR3 is CASSFGEAGREQYF. CDR3 sequence (DNA): TGTGCCAGCAGCTTCGGGGAGGCAGGGCGGGAGCAGTACTTC.

In its sample, this clone was seen a few times. This chain links TRBV21-1 with TRBJ2-2; TRBD2 was called by the table and not checked on the DNA. TRBV21-1 is a pseudogene. The CDR3 is 16 residues long. The CDR3 DNA follows: TGTGCCAGCAGCAAACGACGGCGGCCGAACACCGGGGAGCTGTTTTTT. Translating it yields CASSKRRRPNTGELFF.

The chain combines TRBV19 with TRBJ1-4; weak D call: TRBD1 (6 bases). The V gene lost 3 bases and the J gene lost 2 bases, with 10 bases spanning the gap. The CDR3 has 15 amino acids. CDR1 LNHDA and CDR2 SQIVND come from the germline V gene (reference sequence). For the CDR3, the DNA is TGTGCCAGTAGTATTGGGACATCGACTAATGAAAAACTGTTTTTT. Encoded protein: CASSIGTSTNEKLFF. Variable domain in full (rest from reference TRBV19 and TRBJ1-4): DGGITQSPKYLFRKEGQNVTLSCEQNLNHDAMYWYRQDPGQGLRLIYYSQIVNDFQKGDIAEGYSVSREKKESFPLTVTSAQKNPTAFYLCASSIGTSTNEKLFFGSGTQLSVL.

This clone appeared once. The rearrangement uses TRBV6-1 and TRBJ2-6; D gene ambiguous. This CDR3 spans 14 amino acids. Germline loops: CDR1 MNHNS, CDR2 SASEGT. Between the trimmed V and J ends, which lost 6 bases and 0 bases, there was a span of 6 bases. CDR3 in DNA: TGTGCCAGCAGCCTATTCTCTGGGGCCAACGTCCTGACTTTC. Protein: CASSLFSGANVLTF.

The genes are TRBV6-5 and TRBJ2-7; possible D gene TRBD2, 5 bases. The CDR3 extends over 15 amino acids. Deletions cut 6 bases from V and 4 bases from J, with 19 bases between. Germline CDR1 reads MNHEY; CDR2 reads SVGAGI. This chain's CDR3 is CASRSLPGILYEQYF. The CDR3 bases are TGTGCCAGCAGAAGCTTACCCGGGATTCTTTACGAGCAGTACTTC.

The chain is built from TRBV2 and TRBJ2-2, with D possibly matching TRBD1 (5 bases). CDR3 length: 13 residues. V was trimmed by 3 bases and J by 9 bases, leaving 11 bases between them. Germline V lookup: CDR1 SNHLY, CDR2 FYNNEI. The CDR3 region is CASSDQAGRELFF. As DNA, the CDR3 is TGTGCCAGCAGTGATCAGGCAGGGAGGGAGCTGTTTTTT.

The CDR3 sequence: CASSLDSKWNYGYTF. The CDR3 region has the DNA TGTGCCAGCAGCCTAGATAGCAAATGGAACTATGGCTACACCTTC. This rearrangement joins TRBV7-2 to TRBJ1-2, with unresolved D. The V gene's germline CDR1 is SGHTA and CDR2 FQGNSA. Trimming took 5 bases from V and 2 from J, leaving 15 bases between them. The CDR3 is made up of 15 amino acids.

The chain carries TRBV7-2 and TRBJ1-3; D may be TRBD1 (6 bases). Germline CDR1 is SGHTA and CDR2 is FQGNSA. Trimming removed 1 base from V and 4 bases from J, with 11 bases in between. The CDR3 covers 15 residues. The DNA for the CDR3 is TGTGCCAGCAGCTTAGTCGGGGGGCGGGGAAACACCATATATTTT. It is translated as CASSLVGGRGNTIYF.

V gene TRBV5-5 combines with J gene TRBJ2-3; 8 bases match TRBD2. Germline CDR1 SGHKS, CDR2 YYEKEE (reference sequence). This CDR3 contains 16 residues. V shed 0 bases and J 0 bases; nucleotides not matched to a gene: 3. CDR3 sequence (DNA): TGTGCCAGCAGCTTGGTCACTAGCGGTAGCACAGATACGCAGTATTTT. This codes for CASSLVTSGSTDTQYF.

The chain recombines TRBV11-2 with TRBJ2-1, with 8 bases lining up with TRBD2. With V trimmed by 3 bases and J by 8 bases, 0 bases remained unmatched. This CDR3 spans 12 amino acids. The germline V gene has CDR1 SGHAT and CDR2 FQNNGV. The CDR3: CASSLREDEQFF. The CDR3 nucleotides read TGTGCCAGCAGCTTGCGGGAGGATGAGCAGTTCTTC.

The chain links TRBV10-3 to TRBJ2-5; 7 bases align to TRBD1. Losses at the gene ends were 9 bases for V and 1 base for J; bases not matched to a gene: 14. The CDR3 contains 16 residues. CDR1 ENHRY and CDR2 SYGVKD come from the germline V gene. The CDR3: CAISARLTGVQETQYF. CDR3 bases: TGTGCCATATCCGCTCGGCTAACAGGGGTCCAAGAGACCCAGTACTTC.

This chain joins TRBV2 and TRBJ2-5; D is possibly TRBD1 (6 bases). The ends were cut back, 5 bases at V and 5 bases at J, with 15 bases in the middle. Germline V gene lookup returns CDR1 SNHLY and CDR2 FYNNEI. This CDR3 region has 14 residues. The CDR3 loop reads CASSRPGVVETQYF. The CDR3 DNA follows: TGTGCCAGCAGTAGGCCAGGGGTAGTGGAGACCCAGTACTTC.

This chain links TRBV20-1 with TRBJ2-1; D is ambiguous. This CDR3 is built from 11 residues. The V gene lost 3 bases and the J gene lost 10 bases, with 10 bases spanning the gap. Germline V gene sequence: CDR1 DFQATT, CDR2 SNEGSKA (reference sequence). CDR3 loop: CSASLTHEQFF. The CDR3 DNA is TGCAGTGCTAGCCTCACACACGAGCAGTTCTTC.

The chain carries TRBV10-2 and TRBJ2-7; 7 bases align to TRBD1. This CDR3 spans 13 amino acids. V shed 3 bases, J shed 2 bases, and the junction held 1 base outside the gene matches. Germline lookup yields CDR1 WSHSY and CDR2 SAAADI. As DNA, the CDR3 is TGCGCCAGCAGTGAACAGGGGACCTACGAGCAGTACTTC. Protein: CASSEQGTYEQYF.

The chain joins TRBV18 to TRBJ2-5, with TRBD1 matching over 10 bases. The CDR3 has 19 amino acids. The germline CDR1 and CDR2 sequences are KGHSH and LQKENI. V was clipped by 5 bases and J by 2 bases; unmatched bases: 17. In DNA, the CDR3 is TGTGCCAGCTCAATTAATACAGTTACCGGGGGACAGGGGCAAGAGACCCAGTACTTC. It specifies CASSINTVTGGQGQETQYF.